This T cell receptor (beta chain) was found in a study of T-cell memory formation after mild COVID-19. In the case of this clonotype: Its antigen is still unknown.

The CDR3 loop spans 17 amino acids. The germline V gene encodes CDR1 SQVTM and CDR2 ANQGSEA. With 6 bases removed from V and 3 bases from J, the gap between germline ends came to 25 bases. 5'RACE primed at constant segments yielded TCR alpha and TCR beta cDNA libraries bearing sample barcodes and UMIs. From the 5' RACE reads, TCRdb called clonotypes with MiXCR, one entry per CDR3 protein. Found here are fewer than 700,000 distinct CDR3 sequences, roughly 18% of them singletons; the top ten hold about 12%. Study-level findings and limits: Within pre-infection memory, some responding clones were found, suggesting cross-reactive memory joined.

The chain employs TRBV29-1 and TRBJ2-3; tentatively, D is TRBD1 (6 bases). This TCR came from an adult woman who had mild COVID-19 (a few samples of this study predate the infection). Cell type and time point are not known. The sequencing input was PBMCs or a T cell subset sorted from them (not recorded which). The CDR3: CSVDEMDSPISTDTQYF. The CDR3 region has the DNA TGCAGCGTAGACGAAATGGACAGTCCCATTTCTACAGATACGCAGTATTTT.